The 15 T cell receptor beta chains given below trace back to one sample, sequenced in a study of blood T cells in healthy people across ages. It was with a sample-barcoded 5' primer and a J-beta primer mix that a second PCR of roughly 7 to 12 cycles was run. A single record per CDR3 protein comes from TCRdb applying MiXCR to the 5' RACE reads. Found here are hundreds of thousands of distinct CDR3 sequences, about 30% of them singletons; the top ten hold roughly 17%. The sequenced sample consisted of blood. Source of these receptors: a woman older than 75 in good health.

On this clonotype: One junction end does not reproduce the germline sequence, and a read error may be involved. The chain couples TRBV20-1 to TRBJ1-4; D may be TRBD1 (5 bases). The CDR3 totals 13 residues. Germline CDR1 is DFQATT and CDR2 is SNEGSKA (reference sequence). CDR3 sequence (DNA): TGCAGTGCTGATCCCCCGGTGGGGGAAAAACGGTTTTTT. Protein: CSADPPVGEKRFF.

This clonotype has ten or more counts. The genes are TRBV15 and TRBJ1-4; weak D call: TRBD1 (5 bases). This CDR3 is built from 15 residues. CDR1 and CDR2 from the germline V gene are LNHNV and YYDKDF (reference sequence). V dropped 0 bases and J dropped 7 bases, with 12 bases sitting between them. This CDR3 reads CATSREAGGGEKLFF. CDR3 sequence (DNA): TGTGCCACCAGCAGAGAGGCCGGGGGAGGTGAAAAACTGTTTTTT.

This clonotype was seen a few times. This chain joins TRBV15 and TRBJ1-1; weak D call: TRBD1 (6 bases). CDR1 LNHNV and CDR2 YYDKDF come from the germline V gene (reference sequence). This CDR3 comprises 13 residues. V was pared by 0 bases and J by 9 bases, with 11 bases between. The CDR3 sequence: CATSRDRGIKAFF. CDR3 coding DNA: TGTGCCACCAGCAGAGACAGGGGAATTAAAGCTTTCTTT.

The rearrangement joins TRBV6-6 to TRBJ1-2; the D gene is possibly TRBD1 (5 bases). Trimming stripped 6 bases from V and 4 bases from J, with 12 bases between. The CDR3 loop spans 13 amino acids. Germline CDR1 MNHNY, CDR2 SVGAGI (reference sequence). Here the CDR3 reads CASRRQTSYGYTF. CDR3 in DNA: TGTGCCAGCAGACGACAGACCTCCTATGGCTACACCTTC.

On this clonotype: One end of the junction is discordant with germline, which a read error may explain. The rearrangement links TRBV14 to TRBJ2-4, with TRBD2 matching over 7 bases. From germline, CDR1 is SGHDN and CDR2 FVKESK. This CDR3 is built from 17 residues. The CDR3 bases are TGTGCCAGCAGCCAAGTTGGCAACAGACTAGCCGAAAACATTCAGTACTTC. It specifies CASSQVGNRLAENIQYF.

This clonotype came up many times. CDR3 sequence reads: CSARNLRSNQPQHF. For the CDR3, the DNA is TGCAGTGCTAGAAACTTGCGGAGCAATCAGCCCCAGCATTTT. V gene TRBV20-1 combines with J gene TRBJ1-5; D gene ambiguous. The CDR3 totals 14 residues. CDR1 DFQATT and CDR2 SNEGSKA come from the germline V gene (reference sequence). The ends were cut back, 2 bases at V and 1 base at J, with 9 bases in the middle.

At least ten counts were recorded for this clonotype. The chain joins TRBV25-1 to TRBJ2-7; D ambiguous. V was trimmed by 5 bases and J by 2 bases, leaving 13 bases between them. There are 14 residues in the CDR3. Germline CDR1 MGHDK, CDR2 SYGVNS. The CDR3, as DNA: TGTGCCAGCAGTCCTCCCGCCCGAGCCTACGAGCAGTACTTC. It yields the protein CASSPPARAYEQYF.

A remark on this clonotype: Given a much more abundant clone one base away, this may be a read error. Since no conserved phenylalanine or tryptophan closes the CDR3, a read error is the likely cause. The chain carries TRBV20-1 and TRBJ1-2, with 7 bases that match TRBD1. This CDR3 region has 12 residues. Germline V CDR1 and CDR2: DFQATT, SNEGSKA (reference sequence). The CDR3 coding sequence is TGCAGCGAAGCGACAGGGAACTATGGCTACACCGTC. It is translated as CSEATGNYGYTV.

This chain uses TRBV29-1 with TRBJ2-7; D unclear. The germline V and J ends were trimmed by 3 bases and 0 bases, with 6 bases remaining between them. From germline, CDR1 is SQVTM and CDR2 ANQGSEA. This CDR3 has 12 amino acids. CDR3: CSVEADSYEQYF. CDR3 nucleotides: TGCAGCGTTGAGGCGGACTCCTACGAGCAGTACTTC.

Of note for this clonotype: The junction departs from germline at one end; a sequencing error may be responsible. The V call is TRBV24-1, the J call TRBJ2-7, with 9 bases matching TRBD1. The J call may be mistaken, given a closer DNA end match to TRBJ2-5. CDR3 length: 16 residues. Germline-derived CDR1 and CDR2 are KGHDR and SFDVKD. This CDR3 is CATSDSGTGRQETQYF. CDR3 bases: TGCGCCACCAGTGATTCCGGGACAGGGCGCCAAGAGACCCAGTACTTC.

This clonotype was seen repeatedly, ten times or more. V gene TRBV7-9 combines with J gene TRBJ1-2; D may be TRBD1 (5 bases). This CDR3 has 14 residues. With 0 bases removed from V and 8 bases from J, the gap between germline ends came to 13 bases. The V gene's germline CDR1 is SEHNR and CDR2 FQNEAQ (reference sequence). CDR3 sequence reads: CASSLANQGRGYTF. The CDR3 DNA reads as TGTGCCAGCAGCTTAGCTAATCAGGGTCGAGGCTACACCTTC.

This clonotype has ten or more counts. The chain is built from TRBV7-2 and TRBJ1-2; D is perhaps TRBD1 (6 bases). There are 13 residues in the CDR3. Germline CDR1 reads SGHTA; CDR2 reads FQGNSA. V was pared by 5 bases and J by 8 bases, with 15 bases between. The CDR3 sequence: CASSPRRGGGYTF. The CDR3 DNA is TGTGCCAGCAGCCCGCGAAGGGGGGGCGGCTACACCTTC.

This clonotype turned up a few times. Germline is not matched at one junction end, which may reflect a read error. This sequence joins TRBV20-1 and TRBJ1-4, with D perhaps TRBD1 (6 bases). This CDR3 comprises 15 residues. Per germline, CDR1 DFQATT and CDR2 SNEGSKA (reference sequence). Here the CDR3 DNA reads TGCAGTGCTAGACGTCCAGGGACAACTAACGAAAAACTGTTTTTT. Translated, it gives CSARRPGTTNEKLFF.

This chain uses TRBV20-1 with TRBJ2-3; D may correspond to TRBD1 or TRBD2 (6 bases each). Germline V lookup: CDR1 DFQATT, CDR2 SNEGSKA (reference sequence). The V and J ends lost 0 bases and 1 base respectively, with 14 bases between them. This CDR3 comprises 16 residues. CDR3 region: CSARERRDKRTDTQYF. In DNA, the CDR3 is TGCAGTGCTAGAGAAAGGCGGGACAAGCGCACAGATACGCAGTATTTT.

This chain connects TRBV12-3 or TRBV12-4 to TRBJ1-3, with D unresolved. Trimming removed 3 bases from V and 0 bases from J, with 9 bases in between. The CDR3 consists of 15 residues. CDR3 nucleotide sequence: TGTGCCAGCAGTTTCAGAATGGGCTCTGGAAACACCATATATTTT. This translates into CASSFRMGSGNTIYF.